This TCR beta chain was recorded in a study of beta chain features in type 1 diabetes (dated by TCRdb to the late 2010s). For the wider study: Mean age, gender distribution, total cell number and subset yield did not differ between patients and healthy donors. Across all samples, some 100,000,000 sorted cells were examined, and cell number per subset correlated strongly with RNA yield. In the study, TCRB repertoires of sorted circulating CD4+ T cell subsets from recently diagnosed type 1 diabetes patients were compared with those of matched healthy donors. Naive and central memory subsets were obtained from all 28 donors, but regulatory and stem cell-like memory subsets were isolated from only 8 patients and roughly 8 healthy donors.

This clone has only a few counts. Its antigen is not yet known. No quality values exist for individual bases; no much larger clone is one base distant. Taken from cysteine to phenylalanine, the CDR3 has 14 residues. Only the CDR3 DNA stays, 42 bases, in frame from base 1. Sequences SGDLS (CDR1) and YYNGEE (CDR2) are obtained from the germline V gene. At the junction V is shortened by 0 bases and J by 2 bases, with 6 bases in between. The entire isolated RNA was reverse transcribed using the High Capacity cDNA Reverse Transcription Kit, and thus expressed TCRB transcripts were sequenced. Naive, central memory and regulatory T cell samples underwent deep immunoSEQ sequencing, averaging around 3.6 million total reads per sample. Sorted cells were lysed in RLT buffer and RNA was extracted with DNase-treated RNeasy Micro or Mini kits, depending on cell number. To prevent cross-contamination, every cell subset was processed on its own, while patient and healthy donor samples were processed together. Using the immunoSEQ multiplex PCR, TCRB sequences were amplified from cDNA into 87-bp fragments spanning the CDR3 region. Sequencing of the amplicons was done on the Illumina HiSeq platform. Regarding the original processing steps: Synthetic template baselines were used to correct PCR bias computationally, reads within Hamming distance 2 were collapsed together, and singletons that could not be merged were discarded. Reads were aligned to IMGT to assign V, D and J genes, CDR3 length, and insertions or deletions at six rearrangement sites. Within each subset, clonotype counts were normalized to the number of sorted cells before true diversity and Gini coefficients were calculated with the tcR R package. Repertoire sharing was quantified using the overlap coefficient calculated on TCRB nucleotide sequences. Out-of-frame TCRB sequences from naive cells were analyzed as a proxy for the pre-selection repertoire. TCRdb took this table from immuneACCESS and kept in-frame rearrangements with V and J called. Such tables lack part of the clones; where checked against another copy, unresolved V genes explain under half of the gap, and the rest is unexplained. The V and J calls and clone size are taken from that table; D and trimming were inferred from the DNA. Here the sample has 250,000 to 300,000 clones; more than 13% occur a single time. Less than 0.02% of the sample is held by the ten biggest clonotypes.

Broad study findings and their caveats: HLA sub-analyses involved small numbers of individuals, so any influence of HLA type on TCRB rearrangement remained unresolved. Because cDNA rather than genomic DNA was sequenced, highly expressing activated cells could have been over-represented, although no difference in activation and CD3 levels was found between groups. Naive, central memory and regulatory TCRB repertoires appeared to be more similar among patients than among healthy donors. Type 1 diabetes patients showed a moderate but significant shortening of TCRB CDR3 length in all four CD4+ subsets. PCR may preferentially amplify shorter templates, but because patient and control samples were amplified and corrected together, any resulting skew would affect both groups equally. Fewer insertions and more nucleotide deletions at VDJ recombination sites were observed in patients with type 1 diabetes, implying thymic rearrangement abnormalities.

Each donor gave one peripheral blood draw, approximately 120 mL on average, collected into heparinised tubes. A BD FACSAria II was used to sort naive, central memory, regulatory and stem cell-like memory CD4+ T cells with a panel that included CD45RO, CCR7, CD25, CD127, CD95 and CD27. A purity above 98% was achieved for all sorted populations. PBMCs were isolated immediately by Lymphoprep density gradient centrifugation and stained directly without culture. Samples were stained and sorted in pairs, with one healthy donor and one patient per experiment, so that batch effects were minimized. The sample consisted of naive CD4+ T cells from blood. Interpreted using the paper, the cell subset or site label stands for: true naive CD4+ T cells. This receptor was obtained from a man aged 30-40 years with type 1 diabetes. The chain is encoded by TRBV9 joined to TRBJ1-5; the D gene cannot be named for sure. Here the CDR3 is given as CASSVDSGNQPQHF. The nucleotide sequence is TGTGCCAGCAGCGTAGACAGTGGCAATCAGCCCCAGCATTTT. With the portions outside the CDR3 filled from the reference TRBV9 and TRBJ1-5 genes, the complete variable region becomes DSGVTQTPKHLITATGQRVTLRCSPRSGDLSVYWYQQSLDQGLQFLIQYYNGEERAKGNILERFSAQQFPDLHSELNLSSLELGDSALYFCASSVDSGNQPQHFGDGTRLSIL.